The rows below give T cell receptor beta chains drawn from one sample of a study of T cell repertoires in cytomegalovirus infection. TCRdb passed the reads through MiXCR, listing each CDR3 protein once. The sample shows 300,000 to 400,000 distinct CDR3 sequences, approximately 9.5% of them seen only once. Sequencing was carried out using PBMCs. These receptors came from a human donor in good health (CMV status not recorded). Some clones in this sample may be carry-over from other donors' samples. CDR3s include the opening cysteine and the closing phenylalanine or tryptophan. A D gene is named only where the DNA matches it firmly. Some rows mark clone size as missing; the rest say once, few, many or name a class of expanded clone.

clone_size	v_call	d_call	j_call	cdr3_nt	cdr3_aa
.	TRBV15	.	TRBJ2-1	TGTGCCACCAGCAGGGACGGAAGGGGACCGGAGCAGTTCTTC	CATSRDGRGPEQFF
.	TRBV4-3	.	TRBJ1-2	TGCGCCAGCAGCCAAGATGGGCGAAACTATGGCTACACCTTC	CASSQDGRNYGYTF
.	TRBV7-3	.	TRBJ1-1	TGTGCCAGCAGCTTTGACAGTTTCAACACTGAAGCTTTCTTT	CASSFDSFNTEAFF
many	TRBV7-3	TRBD2	TRBJ2-1	TGTGCCAGCAGCTTAACCGGGGGGATGAATGAGCAGTTCTTC	CASSLTGGMNEQFF
.	TRBV6-2/TRBV6-3	TRBD1	TRBJ2-5	TGTGCCAGCAGTTACTCGGGACAGGGAAACCAAGAGACCCAGTACTTC	CASSYSGQGNQETQYF
many	TRBV7-2	TRBD1	TRBJ2-1	TGTGCCAGCAGCGTTACGATCGACAGGGGAAAAGAGCAGTTCTTC	CASSVTIDRGKEQFF
many	TRBV18	TRBD1	TRBJ2-3	TGTGCCAGCTCACGGACGGACAGGGGAAAGGGCACAGATACGCAGTATTTT	CASSRTDRGKGTDTQYF
many	TRBV4-2	.	TRBJ2-2	TGTGCCAGCAGCCAAGAGCCGGGAGTTGTCGGCGGGGAGCTGTTTTTT	CASSQEPGVVGGELFF
.	TRBV29-1	.	TRBJ1-2	TGCAGCATTGGGGAGAGGCAGGGTAACTATGGCTACACCTTC	CSIGERQGNYGYTF
many	TRBV28	.	TRBJ2-1	TGTGCCAGCAGTTTTCGTTGGTATGAGCAGTTCTTC	CASSFRWYEQFF
.	TRBV30	.	TRBJ2-1	TGTGCCTGGGGGGCCGCTTTACTAGCCGGCGAGCAGTTCTTC	CAWGAALLAGEQFF
few	TRBV19	.	TRBJ2-1	TGTGCCAGTAGTATGTTATCGGGGGAGGAGCAGTTCTTC	CASSMLSGEEQFF
.	TRBV6-6	.	TRBJ1-2	TGTGCCAGCAGTGAGGACCCAAACTATGGCTACACCTTC	CASSEDPNYGYTF
many	TRBV6-5	.	TRBJ1-5	TGTGCCAGCAGCAACCTCAAAGGGACGGGCAATCAGCCCCAGCATTTT	CASSNLKGTGNQPQHF
few	TRBV7-8	.	TRBJ1-5	TGTGCCAGCAGCTGGGGGGACGGCCGGGAGCCCCAGCATTTT	CASSWGDGREPQHF
.	TRBV7-2	.	TRBJ2-7	TGTGCCAGCAGCTCGGGGAACACTCCCCCCTACGAGCAGTACTTC	CASSSGNTPPYEQYF
few	TRBV19	.	TRBJ2-7	TGTGCCACTTCGGCCCCCGGGCGATCCTACGAGCAGTACTTC	CATSAPGRSYEQYF
many	TRBV7-6	.	TRBJ1-4	TGTGCCAGCAGCCTCAGTCCGGGGCCGGGGGAAAAACTGTTTTTT	CASSLSPGPGEKLFF
few	TRBV7-6	.	TRBJ1-2	TGTGCCAGCGAACGGACAGAGAACTATGGCTACACCTTC	CASERTENYGYTF
.	TRBV25-1	.	TRBJ2-6	TGTGCCAGCAGTGATCCCACCGGGGCCAACGTCCTGACTTTC	CASSDPTGANVLTF
few	TRBV19	.	TRBJ1-2	TGTGCCAGTAGTGCTCTGACAGCTAACTATGGCTACACCTTC	CASSALTANYGYTF
many	TRBV20-1	.	TRBJ2-7	TGCAGTGCTACCAAATACATACTAGCTCCGGGCTCCTACGAGCAGTACTTC	CSATKYILAPGSYEQYF
.	TRBV20-1	TRBD2	TRBJ2-3	TGCAGTGTGGCGGGGGGGAGCACAGATACGCAGTATTTT	CSVAGGSTDTQYF
.	TRBV15	TRBD2	TRBJ2-6	TGTGCCACCAGCAGAGAAATAAATCTAGCGGGATCATCTGGGGCCAACGTCCTGACTTTC	CATSREINLAGSSGANVLTF
few	TRBV5-6	TRBD1	TRBJ2-3	TGTGCCAGCAGCCGTACCGTTGACAGGGTGGATACGCAGTATTTT	CASSRTVDRVDTQYF
once	TRBV6-2/TRBV6-3	.	TRBJ1-1	TGTGCCAGCAGCAACTATTTAAACACTGAAGCTTTCTTT	CASSNYLNTEAFF
many	TRBV7-6	TRBD2	TRBJ2-7	TGTGCCAGCAGCCCTCAAATAGCGGGAGGAGCCTACGAGCAGTACTTC	CASSPQIAGGAYEQYF
.	TRBV15	.	TRBJ1-3	TGTGCCACCAGCAGAGATGGGTCTGGAAACACCATATATTTT	CATSRDGSGNTIYF
.	TRBV7-2	.	TRBJ2-7	TGTGCCAGCGGCATACTACGTCGCGAGCAGTACTTC	CASGILRREQYF
many	TRBV19	TRBD1	TRBJ1-1	TGTGCCAGTAGTACAAGACAGGGGATGGGTGAAGCTTTCTTT	CASSTRQGMGEAFF
many	TRBV7-2	.	TRBJ2-2	TGTGCCAGCAGCGCGAGGGCGGGCACCGGGGAGCTGTTTTTT	CASSARAGTGELFF
once	TRBV4-2	.	TRBJ1-5	TGTGCCAGCAGCCAGGACCCGAGCGACGGAGGTCAGCCCCAGCATTTT	CASSQDPSDGGQPQHF
many	TRBV6-5	.	TRBJ2-1	TGTGCCAGCAGTTACTCGATTGGGAGCGGGAATGAGCAGTTCTTC	CASSYSIGSGNEQFF
few	TRBV12-3/TRBV12-4	.	TRBJ1-5	TGTGCCAGCACGGGTTATCGGCAGCCCCAGCATTTT	CASTGYRQPQHF
few	TRBV29-1	.	TRBJ2-5	TGCAGCGTTGAGGGGAGACCCCAGGAGACCCAGTACTTC	CSVEGRPQETQYF
many	TRBV27	.	TRBJ2-6	TGTGCCAGCAGTTCTGGGAAGTCCGGGGCCAACGTCCTGACTTTC	CASSSGKSGANVLTF
.	TRBV7-4	.	TRBJ2-4	TGTGCCAGCAGCTTAGAAGGAGCCAAAAACATTCAGTACTTC	CASSLEGAKNIQYF
few	TRBV19	.	TRBJ2-1	TGTGCCAGTAGTATCCAGGGGTTCCCCTTCAATGAGCAGTTCTTC	CASSIQGFPFNEQFF
.	TRBV6-6	TRBD2	TRBJ2-7	TGTGCCTTATCAGCGGGAGAGTTGTACGAGCAGTACTTC	CALSAGELYEQYF
.	TRBV6-1	TRBD2	TRBJ2-1	TGTGCCAGCAGTGAGACTAGCGCCCCTTACAATGAGCAGTTCTTC	CASSETSAPYNEQFF
many	TRBV19	TRBD1	TRBJ1-5	TGTGCCAGTAGTACACCGGGACAGCTATCCAATCAGCCCCAGCATTTT	CASSTPGQLSNQPQHF
few	TRBV29-1	.	TRBJ2-1	TGCAGCGTGGGGGGTCACTCCTACAATGAGCAGTTCTTC	CSVGGHSYNEQFF
few	TRBV20-1	.	TRBJ2-1	TGCAGTGCTAGAGCTTTCAGCGGGCGAGGGGGAAATGAGCAGTTCTTC	CSARAFSGRGGNEQFF
few	TRBV4-3	.	TRBJ1-5	TGCGCCAGCAGCCAAGACAGGGTTAGCAATCAGCCCCAGCATTTT	CASSQDRVSNQPQHF
.	TRBV29-1	TRBD1	TRBJ1-1	TGCAGCGTTGAAGAGAGCAGGGGGGTGACTGAAGCTTTCTTT	CSVEESRGVTEAFF
few	TRBV2	.	TRBJ2-1	TGTGCCGTCGTAGGAGCCAATGAGCAGTTCTTC	CAVVGANEQFF
many	TRBV7-2	.	TRBJ1-2	TGTGCCAGCAGCTTAGTGGCTGGTTATGGCTACACCTTC	CASSLVAGYGYTF
many	TRBV7-2	.	TRBJ1-5	TGTGCCAGCAGCTTAGGGACGCCCCATAGCAATCAGCCCCAGCATTTT	CASSLGTPHSNQPQHF